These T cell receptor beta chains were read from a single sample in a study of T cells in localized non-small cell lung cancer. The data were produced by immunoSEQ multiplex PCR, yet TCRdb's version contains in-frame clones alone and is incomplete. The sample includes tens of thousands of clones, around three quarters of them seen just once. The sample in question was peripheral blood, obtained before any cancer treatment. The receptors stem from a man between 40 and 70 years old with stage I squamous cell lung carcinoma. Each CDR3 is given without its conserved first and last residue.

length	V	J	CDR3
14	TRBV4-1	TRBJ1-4	ASSQEGDVGNEKLF
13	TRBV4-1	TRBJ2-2	ASSPPGGAGGELF
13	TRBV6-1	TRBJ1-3	ASSEGDPSGNTIY
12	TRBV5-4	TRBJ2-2	ASSLAGGFGELF
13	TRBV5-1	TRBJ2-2	ASSFGAQVTGELF
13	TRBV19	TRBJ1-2	ASKLGTGPSGGYT
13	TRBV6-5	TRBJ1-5	ASSYSVQRDQPQH
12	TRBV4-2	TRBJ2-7	ASSQDQGTYEQY
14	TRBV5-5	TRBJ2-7	ASSLDGWDSSYEQY
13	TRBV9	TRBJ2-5	ASSGAGGFLETQY
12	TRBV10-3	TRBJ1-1	AISEGGTDTEAF
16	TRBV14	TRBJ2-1	ASSQKRAGTSGGNEQF
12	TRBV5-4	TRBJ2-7	ASSSADISYEQY
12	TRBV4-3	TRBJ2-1	ASSQEGTGNEQF
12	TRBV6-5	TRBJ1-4	ASSEGWAGGKLF
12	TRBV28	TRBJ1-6	ASTPTGIDSPLH
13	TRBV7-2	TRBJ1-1	ASSFYSGSGTEAF
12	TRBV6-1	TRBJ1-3	ASMHMSSGNTIY
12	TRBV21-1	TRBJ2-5	ASSNRREPETQY
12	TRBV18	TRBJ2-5	ASSTRGSQETQY
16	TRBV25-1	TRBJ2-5	ASSERSGTSGGGETQY
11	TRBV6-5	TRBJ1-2	ASSFGQNYGYT
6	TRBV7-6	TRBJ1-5	ATTPQH
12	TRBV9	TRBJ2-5	ASSVGGGGETQY
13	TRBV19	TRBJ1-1	ASSHVDRADDEAF
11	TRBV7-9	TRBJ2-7	ASTFSTSYEQY
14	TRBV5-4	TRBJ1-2	ASSLEGTGEDYGYT
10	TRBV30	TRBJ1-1	AWRGGPNEAF
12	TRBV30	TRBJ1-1	AWSPGLGGTEAF
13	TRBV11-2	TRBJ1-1	ASSLLGAGVTEAF
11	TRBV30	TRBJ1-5	AWSPYSNQPQH
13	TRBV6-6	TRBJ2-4	ASSYRGSPKNIQY
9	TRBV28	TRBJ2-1	ASGHKVEQF
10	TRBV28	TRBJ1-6	ASSLAGGFVI
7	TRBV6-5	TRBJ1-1	AIGIKAF
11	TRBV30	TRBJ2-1	AWGIRERGEQF
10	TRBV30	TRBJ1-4	AWSVWGEKLF
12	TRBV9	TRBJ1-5	ASSVGGSNQPQH
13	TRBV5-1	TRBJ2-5	ASRDGTSGVETQY
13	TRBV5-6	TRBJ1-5	ASSLRTVSNQPQH
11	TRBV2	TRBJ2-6	ASSREGANVLT
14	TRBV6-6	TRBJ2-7	ASSYSRLAGGYEQY
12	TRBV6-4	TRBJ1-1	ASSDSSRATEAF
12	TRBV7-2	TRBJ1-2	ASSFGQGNYGYT
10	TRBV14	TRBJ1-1	ASSQQGTEAF
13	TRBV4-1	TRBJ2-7	ASSQDAGGLSEQY
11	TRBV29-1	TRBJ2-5	SVEVVLAETQY
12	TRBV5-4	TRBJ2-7	ASSLTGSVNEQY
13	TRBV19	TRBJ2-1	ASSETSGGSGEQF
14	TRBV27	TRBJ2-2	ASRERQGELAGELF
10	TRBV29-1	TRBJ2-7	SVDGGGYEQY
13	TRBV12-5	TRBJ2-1	ASGLGSSGLNEQF
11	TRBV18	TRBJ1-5	ASSQGAFRPQH